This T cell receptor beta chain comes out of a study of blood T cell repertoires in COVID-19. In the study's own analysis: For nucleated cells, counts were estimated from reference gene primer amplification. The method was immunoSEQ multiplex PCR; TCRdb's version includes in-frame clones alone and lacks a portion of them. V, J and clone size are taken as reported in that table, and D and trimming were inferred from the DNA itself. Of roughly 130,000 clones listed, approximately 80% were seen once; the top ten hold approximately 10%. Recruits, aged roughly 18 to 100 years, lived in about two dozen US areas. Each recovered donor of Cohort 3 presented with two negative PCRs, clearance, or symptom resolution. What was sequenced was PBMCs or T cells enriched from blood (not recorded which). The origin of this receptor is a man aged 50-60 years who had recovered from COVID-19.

The CDR3 protein is CASSLRFSGGGINVFF. CDR3 nucleotides: TGTGCCAGCAGCTTAAGATTCAGCGGGGGGGGAATTAATGTGTTTTTT. The chain joins TRBV7-2 to TRBJ2-2; 10 bases map to TRBD2. The CDR3 loop spans 16 amino acids. Germline CDR1 and CDR2: SGHTA and FQGNSA. The junction had 15 bases not matched to a gene; V was cut back by 2 bases and J by 15 bases.